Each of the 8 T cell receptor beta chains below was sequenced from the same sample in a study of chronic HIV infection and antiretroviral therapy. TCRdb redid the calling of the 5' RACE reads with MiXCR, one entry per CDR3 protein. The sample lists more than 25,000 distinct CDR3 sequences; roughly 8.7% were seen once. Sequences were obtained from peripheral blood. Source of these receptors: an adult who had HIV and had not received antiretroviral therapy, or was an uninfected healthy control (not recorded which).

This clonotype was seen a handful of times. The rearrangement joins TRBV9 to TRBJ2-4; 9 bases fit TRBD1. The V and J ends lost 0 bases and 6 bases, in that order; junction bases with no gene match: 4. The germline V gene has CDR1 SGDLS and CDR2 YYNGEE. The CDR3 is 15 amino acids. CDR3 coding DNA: TGTGCCAGCAGCGTAGGAGGGGACAGGGCAAACATTCAGTACTTC. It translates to CASSVGGDRANIQYF.

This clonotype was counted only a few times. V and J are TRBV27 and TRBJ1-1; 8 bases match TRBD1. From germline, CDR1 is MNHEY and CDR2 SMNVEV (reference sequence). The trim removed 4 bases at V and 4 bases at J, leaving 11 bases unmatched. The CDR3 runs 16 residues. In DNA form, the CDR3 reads TGTGCCAGCAGTTCGTTGGACAGGGACGGTCCCACTGAAGCTTTCTTT. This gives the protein CASSSLDRDGPTEAFF.

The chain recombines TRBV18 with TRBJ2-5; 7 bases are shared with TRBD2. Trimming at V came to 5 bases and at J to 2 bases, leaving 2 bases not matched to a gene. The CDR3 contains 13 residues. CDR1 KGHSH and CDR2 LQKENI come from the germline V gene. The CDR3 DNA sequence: TGTGCCAGCTCAACGGGGGGTCAAGAGACCCAGTACTTC. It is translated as CASSTGGQETQYF.

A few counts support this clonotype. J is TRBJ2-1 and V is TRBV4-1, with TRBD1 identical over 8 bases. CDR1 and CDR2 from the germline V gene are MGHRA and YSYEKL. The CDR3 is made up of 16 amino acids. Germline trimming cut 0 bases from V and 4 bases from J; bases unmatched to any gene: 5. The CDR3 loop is CASSQEDRDLYNEQFF. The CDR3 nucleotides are TGCGCCAGCAGCCAAGAGGACAGGGATTTATACAATGAGCAGTTCTTC.

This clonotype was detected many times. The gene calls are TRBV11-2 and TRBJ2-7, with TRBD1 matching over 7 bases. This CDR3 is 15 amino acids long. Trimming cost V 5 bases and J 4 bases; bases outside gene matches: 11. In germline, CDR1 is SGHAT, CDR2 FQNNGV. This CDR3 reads CASSLLKGQKYEQYF. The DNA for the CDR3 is TGTGCCAGCAGCCTACTCAAGGGACAGAAGTACGAGCAGTACTTC.

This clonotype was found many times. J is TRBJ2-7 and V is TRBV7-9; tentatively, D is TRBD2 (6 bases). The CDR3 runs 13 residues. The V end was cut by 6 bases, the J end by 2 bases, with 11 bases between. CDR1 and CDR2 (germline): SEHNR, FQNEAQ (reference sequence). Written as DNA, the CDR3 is TGTGCCAGCAGTAGACTAGGAGCCTACGAGCAGTACTTC. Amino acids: CASSRLGAYEQYF.

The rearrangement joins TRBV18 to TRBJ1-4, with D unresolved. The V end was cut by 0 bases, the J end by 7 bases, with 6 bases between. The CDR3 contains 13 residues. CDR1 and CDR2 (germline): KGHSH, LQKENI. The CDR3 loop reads CASSPPSCEKLFF. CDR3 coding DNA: TGTGCCAGCTCACCACCAAGCTGTGAAAAACTGTTTTTT.

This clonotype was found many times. In nucleotides, the CDR3 is TGCAGTGCTAGACCAGGGGGTTCCTACGAGCAGTACTTC. It encodes CSARPGGSYEQYF. V gene TRBV20-1 combines with J gene TRBJ2-7; TRBD1 matches at 7 bases. Per the germline V gene, CDR1 is DFQATT and CDR2 is SNEGSKA (reference sequence). The V gene end was trimmed by 2 bases and the J gene end by 1 base; junction bases not matched to a gene: 2. The length of the CDR3 is 13 residues.